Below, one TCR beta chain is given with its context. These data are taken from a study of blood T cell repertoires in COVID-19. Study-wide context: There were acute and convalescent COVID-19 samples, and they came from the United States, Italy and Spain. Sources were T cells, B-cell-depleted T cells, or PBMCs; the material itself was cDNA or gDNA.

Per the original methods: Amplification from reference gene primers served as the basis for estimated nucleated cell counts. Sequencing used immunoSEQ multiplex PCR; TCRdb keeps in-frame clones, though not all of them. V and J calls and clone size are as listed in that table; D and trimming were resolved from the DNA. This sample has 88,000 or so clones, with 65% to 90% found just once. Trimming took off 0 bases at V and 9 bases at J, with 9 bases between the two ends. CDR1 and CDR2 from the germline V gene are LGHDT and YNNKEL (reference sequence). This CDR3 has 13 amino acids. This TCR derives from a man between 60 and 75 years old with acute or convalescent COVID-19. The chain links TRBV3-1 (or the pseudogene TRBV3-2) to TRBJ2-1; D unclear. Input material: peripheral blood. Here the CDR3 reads CASSQEWQIEQFF. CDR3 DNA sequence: TGTGCCAGCAGCCAAGAATGGCAGATTGAGCAGTTCTTC.